This is a list of T cell receptor beta chains from one sample in a study of T cell responses to AZD1222 COVID-19 vaccine. Method: immunoSEQ multiplex PCR; TCRdb's copy keeps in-frame clones and lacks some. The repertoire includes approximately 150,000 clones, 93% of them detected once, and over 0.7% sits in the top ten. The sequencing used peripheral blood, collected on day 0 of AZD1222 vaccination. Receptors were obtained from an adult in good health. Both conserved end residues are part of each CDR3. The order of the fields is CDR3 protein, J gene, V gene.

CDR3 protein: CASSFPSPGQTNETPYEQYF
J gene: TRBJ2-7
V gene: TRBV11-3

CDR3 protein: CASAVGPNTGELFF
J gene: TRBJ2-2
V gene: TRBV25-1

CDR3 protein: CASSLIDRQETQYF
J gene: TRBJ2-5
V gene: TRBV7-6

CDR3 protein: CASSFLRYGYTF
J gene: TRBJ1-2
V gene: TRBV28

CDR3 protein: CASSVSSGGDTQYF
J gene: TRBJ2-3
V gene: TRBV9

CDR3 protein: CASWGARKIATNEKLFF
J gene: TRBJ1-4
V gene: TRBV27

CDR3 protein: CASSGQGAPDTGELFF
J gene: TRBJ2-2
V gene: TRBV9

CDR3 protein: CASRDRDSAFF
J gene: TRBJ1-1
V gene: TRBV2

CDR3 protein: CASGVSTDTQYF
J gene: TRBJ2-3
V gene: TRBV9

CDR3 protein: CASSRQWDQPQHF
J gene: TRBJ1-5
V gene: TRBV6-2/TRBV6-3

CDR3 protein: CSVSDGNYGYTF
J gene: TRBJ1-2
V gene: TRBV29-1

CDR3 protein: CASKERQGVGYGYTF
J gene: TRBJ1-2
V gene: TRBV7-9

CDR3 protein: CASSVGTKVDQSGANVLTF
J gene: TRBJ2-6
V gene: TRBV9

CDR3 protein: CASSPQRRTDTQYF
J gene: TRBJ2-3
V gene: TRBV3-1/TRBV3-2

CDR3 protein: CAISGGQGTEAFF
J gene: TRBJ1-1
V gene: TRBV10-3

CDR3 protein: CASSVLDRVGGYTF
J gene: TRBJ1-2
V gene: TRBV9

CDR3 protein: CSATPWGEAFF
J gene: TRBJ1-1
V gene: TRBV20-1

CDR3 protein: CASSPRTKTQGSHEQYF
J gene: TRBJ2-7
V gene: TRBV18

CDR3 protein: CASSWREKPYEQYF
J gene: TRBJ2-7
V gene: TRBV11-3

CDR3 protein: CASSPSSGGADTQYF
J gene: TRBJ2-3
V gene: TRBV28

CDR3 protein: CASSSRDLEKLFF
J gene: TRBJ1-4
V gene: TRBV7-2

CDR3 protein: CASSAGRVDSDTQYF
J gene: TRBJ2-3
V gene: TRBV10-1

CDR3 protein: CASSLSGGFQETQYF
J gene: TRBJ2-5
V gene: TRBV5-4